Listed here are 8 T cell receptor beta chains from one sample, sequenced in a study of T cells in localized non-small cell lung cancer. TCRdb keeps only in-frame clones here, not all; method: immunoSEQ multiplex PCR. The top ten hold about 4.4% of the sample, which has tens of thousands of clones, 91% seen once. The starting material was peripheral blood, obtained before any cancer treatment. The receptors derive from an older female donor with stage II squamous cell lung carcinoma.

The CDR3 DNA reads TGCAGTGCGAAACCAAATGAAAAACTGTTTTTT. It specifies CSAKPNEKLFF. The V gene is TRBV20-1, the J gene TRBJ1-4; D is unclear. V was clipped by 6 bases and J by 5 bases, with 7 bases between them. The CDR3 is made up of 11 amino acids. The germline V gene has CDR1 DFQATT and CDR2 SNEGSKA (reference sequence).

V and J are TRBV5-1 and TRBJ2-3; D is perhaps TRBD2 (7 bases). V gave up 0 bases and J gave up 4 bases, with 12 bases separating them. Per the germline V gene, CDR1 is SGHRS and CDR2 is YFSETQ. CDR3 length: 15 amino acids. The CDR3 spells CASSLAAGAADTQYF. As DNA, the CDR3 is TGCGCCAGCAGCTTGGCCGCGGGGGCCGCAGATACGCAGTATTTT.

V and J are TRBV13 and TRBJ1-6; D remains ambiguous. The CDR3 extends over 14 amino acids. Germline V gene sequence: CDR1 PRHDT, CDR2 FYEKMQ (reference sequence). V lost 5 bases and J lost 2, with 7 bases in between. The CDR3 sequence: CASSHQTYNSPLHF. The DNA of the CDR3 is TGTGCCAGCAGCCACCAAACCTATAATTCACCCCTCCACTTT. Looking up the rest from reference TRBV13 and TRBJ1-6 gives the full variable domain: AAGVIQSPRHLIKEKRETATLKCYPIPRHDTVYWYQQGPGQDPQFLISFYEKMQSDKGSIPDRFSAQQFSDYHSELNMSSLELGDSALYFCASSHQTYNSPLHFGNGTRLTVT.

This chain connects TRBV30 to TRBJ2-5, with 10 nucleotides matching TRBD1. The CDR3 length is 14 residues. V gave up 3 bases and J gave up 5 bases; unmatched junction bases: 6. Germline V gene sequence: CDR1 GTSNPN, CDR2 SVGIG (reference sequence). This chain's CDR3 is CAWRGDRGYETQYF. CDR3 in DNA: TGTGCCTGGAGGGGGGACAGGGGTTATGAGACCCAGTACTTC.

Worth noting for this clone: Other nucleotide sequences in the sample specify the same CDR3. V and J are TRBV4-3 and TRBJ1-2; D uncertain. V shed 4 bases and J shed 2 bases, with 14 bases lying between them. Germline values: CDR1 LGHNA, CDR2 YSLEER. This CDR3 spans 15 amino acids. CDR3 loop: CASSLTYGGNYGYTF. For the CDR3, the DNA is TGCGCCAGCAGCCTGACATATGGCGGAAACTATGGCTACACCTTC.

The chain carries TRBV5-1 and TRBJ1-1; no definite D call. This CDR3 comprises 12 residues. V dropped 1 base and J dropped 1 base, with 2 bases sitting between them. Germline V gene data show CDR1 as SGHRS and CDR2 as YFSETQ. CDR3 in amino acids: CASSLSNTEAFF. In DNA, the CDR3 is TGCGCCAGCAGCTTGTCGAACACTGAAGCTTTCTTT.

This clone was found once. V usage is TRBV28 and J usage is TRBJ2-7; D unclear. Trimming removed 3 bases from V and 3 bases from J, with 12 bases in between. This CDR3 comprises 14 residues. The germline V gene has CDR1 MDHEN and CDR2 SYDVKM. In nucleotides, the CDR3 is TGTGCCAGCAGTTTGATCGGGCCCATCTACGAGCAGTACTTC. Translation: CASSLIGPIYEQYF.

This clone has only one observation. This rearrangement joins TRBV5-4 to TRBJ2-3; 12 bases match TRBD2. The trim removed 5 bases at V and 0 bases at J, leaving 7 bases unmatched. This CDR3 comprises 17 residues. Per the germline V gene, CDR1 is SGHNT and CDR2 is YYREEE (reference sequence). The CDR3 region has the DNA TGTGCCAGCAGATCCGGACTAGCGGGAACTAGCACAGATACGCAGTATTTT. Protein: CASRSGLAGTSTDTQYF.